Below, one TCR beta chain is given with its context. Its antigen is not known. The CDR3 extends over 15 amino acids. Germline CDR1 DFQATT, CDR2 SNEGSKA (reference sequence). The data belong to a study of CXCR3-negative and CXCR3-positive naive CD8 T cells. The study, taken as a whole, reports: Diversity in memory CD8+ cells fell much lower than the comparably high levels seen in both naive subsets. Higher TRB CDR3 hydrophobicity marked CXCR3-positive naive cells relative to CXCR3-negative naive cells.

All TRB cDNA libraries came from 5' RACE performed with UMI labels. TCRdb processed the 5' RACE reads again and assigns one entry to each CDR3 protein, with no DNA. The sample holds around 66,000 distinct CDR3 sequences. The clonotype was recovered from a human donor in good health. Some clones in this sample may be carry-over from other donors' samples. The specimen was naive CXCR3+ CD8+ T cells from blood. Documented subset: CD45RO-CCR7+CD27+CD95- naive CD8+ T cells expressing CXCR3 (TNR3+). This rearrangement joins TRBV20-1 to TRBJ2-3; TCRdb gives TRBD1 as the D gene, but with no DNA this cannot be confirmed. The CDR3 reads CSARHTGGVADTQYF.